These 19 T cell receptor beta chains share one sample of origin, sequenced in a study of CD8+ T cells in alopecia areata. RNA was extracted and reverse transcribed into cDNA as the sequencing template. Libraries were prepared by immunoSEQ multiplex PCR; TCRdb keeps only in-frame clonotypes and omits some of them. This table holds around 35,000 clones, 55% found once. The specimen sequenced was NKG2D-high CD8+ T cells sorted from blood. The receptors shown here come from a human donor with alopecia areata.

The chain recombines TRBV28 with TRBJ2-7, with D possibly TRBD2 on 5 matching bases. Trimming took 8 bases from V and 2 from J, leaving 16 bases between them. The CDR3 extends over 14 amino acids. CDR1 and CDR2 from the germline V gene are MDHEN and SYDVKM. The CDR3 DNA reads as TGTGCCAGCGGTTCTTGGACGGGAACCTACGAGCAGTACTTC. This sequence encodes CASGSWTGTYEQYF.

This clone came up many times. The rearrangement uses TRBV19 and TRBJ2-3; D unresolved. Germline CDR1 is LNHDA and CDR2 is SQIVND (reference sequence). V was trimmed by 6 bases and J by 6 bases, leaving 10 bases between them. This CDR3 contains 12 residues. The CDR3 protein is CASSPRSDTQYF. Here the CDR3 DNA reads TGTGCCAGTAGCCCGAGGTCCGATACGCAGTATTTT.

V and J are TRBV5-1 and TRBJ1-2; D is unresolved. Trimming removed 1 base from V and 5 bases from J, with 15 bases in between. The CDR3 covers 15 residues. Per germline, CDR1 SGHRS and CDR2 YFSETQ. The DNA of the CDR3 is TGCGCCAGCAGCTTGACCTTGTCACGGGTTTATGGCTACACCTTC. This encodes CASSLTLSRVYGYTF.

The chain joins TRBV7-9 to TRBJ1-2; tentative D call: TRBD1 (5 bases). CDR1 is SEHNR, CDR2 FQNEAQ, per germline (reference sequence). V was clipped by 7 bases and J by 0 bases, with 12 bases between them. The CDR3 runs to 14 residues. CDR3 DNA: TGTGCCAGCACGAATAGGGGTACTAACTATGGCTACACCTTC. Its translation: CASTNRGTNYGYTF. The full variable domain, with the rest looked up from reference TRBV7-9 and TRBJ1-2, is DTGVSQNPRHKITKRGQNVTFRCDPISEHNRLYWYRQTLGQGPEFLTYFQNEAQLEKSRLLSDRFSAERPKGSFSTLEIQRTEQGDSAMYLCASTNRGTNYGYTFGSGTRLTVV.

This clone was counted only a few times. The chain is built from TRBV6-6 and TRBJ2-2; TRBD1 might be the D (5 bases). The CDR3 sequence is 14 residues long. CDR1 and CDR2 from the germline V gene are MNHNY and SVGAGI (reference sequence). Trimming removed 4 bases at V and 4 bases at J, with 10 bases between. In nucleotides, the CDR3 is TGTGCCAGCAGTTGGGCAGGGCTCACCGGGGAGCTGTTTTTT. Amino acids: CASSWAGLTGELFF.

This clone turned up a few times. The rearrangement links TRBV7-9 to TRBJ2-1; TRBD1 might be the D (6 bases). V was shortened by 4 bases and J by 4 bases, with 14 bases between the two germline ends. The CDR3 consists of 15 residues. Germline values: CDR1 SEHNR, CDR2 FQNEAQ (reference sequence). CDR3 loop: CASSSHRVPYNEQFF. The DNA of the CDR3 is TGTGCCAGCAGCTCTCACAGGGTTCCTTACAATGAGCAGTTCTTC.

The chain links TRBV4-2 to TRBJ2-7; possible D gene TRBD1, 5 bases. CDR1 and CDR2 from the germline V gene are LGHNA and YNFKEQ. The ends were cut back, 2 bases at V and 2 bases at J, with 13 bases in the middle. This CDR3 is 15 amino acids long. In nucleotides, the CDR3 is TGTGCCAGCAGCCAAACGTCAGACAGAGCCTACGAGCAGTACTTC. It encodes CASSQTSDRAYEQYF.

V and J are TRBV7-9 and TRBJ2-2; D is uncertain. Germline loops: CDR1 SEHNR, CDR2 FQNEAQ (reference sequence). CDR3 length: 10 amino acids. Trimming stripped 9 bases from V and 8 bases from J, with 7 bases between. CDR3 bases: TGTGCCAGTTCGCTGGGGGAGCTGTTTTTT. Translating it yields CASSLGELFF.

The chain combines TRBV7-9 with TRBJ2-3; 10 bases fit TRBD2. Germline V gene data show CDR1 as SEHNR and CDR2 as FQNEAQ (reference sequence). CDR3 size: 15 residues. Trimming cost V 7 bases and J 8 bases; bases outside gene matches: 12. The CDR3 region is CASIQRGGGVGTQYF. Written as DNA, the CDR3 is TGTGCCAGCATCCAGCGGGGGGGCGGCGTTGGTACGCAGTATTTT.

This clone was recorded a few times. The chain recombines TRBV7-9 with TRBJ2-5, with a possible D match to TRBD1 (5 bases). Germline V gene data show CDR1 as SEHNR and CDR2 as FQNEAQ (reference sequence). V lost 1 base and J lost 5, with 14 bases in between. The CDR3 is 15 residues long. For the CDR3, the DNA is TGTGCCAGCAGCTTAGTAGAGGCAGGGCAGGAGACCCAGTACTTC. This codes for CASSLVEAGQETQYF.

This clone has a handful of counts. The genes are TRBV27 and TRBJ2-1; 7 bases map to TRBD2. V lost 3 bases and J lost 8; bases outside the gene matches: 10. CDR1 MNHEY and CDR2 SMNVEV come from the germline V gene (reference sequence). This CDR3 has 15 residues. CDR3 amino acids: CASSFQAGRVDEQFF. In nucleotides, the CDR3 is TGTGCCAGCAGTTTCCAGGCAGGGAGGGTCGATGAGCAGTTCTTC.

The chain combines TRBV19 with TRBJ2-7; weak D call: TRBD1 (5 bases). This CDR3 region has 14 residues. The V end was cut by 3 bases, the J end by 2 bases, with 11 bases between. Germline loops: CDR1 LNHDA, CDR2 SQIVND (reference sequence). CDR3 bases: TGTGCCAGTAGTATTGGGGCTGGCACCTACGAGCAGTACTTC. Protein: CASSIGAGTYEQYF.

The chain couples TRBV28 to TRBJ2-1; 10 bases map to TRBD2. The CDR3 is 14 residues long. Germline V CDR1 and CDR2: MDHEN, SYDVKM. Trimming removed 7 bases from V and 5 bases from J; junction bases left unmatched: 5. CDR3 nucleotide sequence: TGTGCCAGCAACTGGCTAGCGGGGGACAATGAGCAGTTCTTC. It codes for CASNWLAGDNEQFF. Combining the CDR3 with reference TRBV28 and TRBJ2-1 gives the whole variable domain DVKVTQSSRYLVKRTGEKVFLECVQDMDHENMFWYRQDPGLGLRLIYFSYDVKMKEKGDIPEGYSVSREKKERFSLILESASTNQTSMYLCASNWLAGDNEQFFGPGTRLTVL.

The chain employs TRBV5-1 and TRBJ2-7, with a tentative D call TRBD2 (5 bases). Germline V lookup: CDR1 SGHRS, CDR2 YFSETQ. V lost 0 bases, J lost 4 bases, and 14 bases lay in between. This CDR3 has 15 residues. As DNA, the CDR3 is TGCGCCAGCAGCTTGGAGGCTCAGCGGACGTACGAGCAGTACTTC. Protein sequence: CASSLEAQRTYEQYF. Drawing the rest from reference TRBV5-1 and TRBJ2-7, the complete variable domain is KAGVTQTPRYLIKTRGQQVTLSCSPISGHRSVSWYQQTPGQGLQFLFEYFSETQRNKGNFPGRFSGRQFSNSRSEMNVSTLELGDSALYLCASSLEAQRTYEQYFGPGTRLTVT.

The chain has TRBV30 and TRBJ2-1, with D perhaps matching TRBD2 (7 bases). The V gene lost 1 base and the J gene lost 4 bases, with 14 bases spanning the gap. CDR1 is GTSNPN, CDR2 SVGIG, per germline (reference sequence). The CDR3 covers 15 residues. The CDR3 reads CAWSESGRGYNEQFF. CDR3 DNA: TGTGCCTGGAGTGAATCGGGGAGGGGGTACAATGAGCAGTTCTTC.

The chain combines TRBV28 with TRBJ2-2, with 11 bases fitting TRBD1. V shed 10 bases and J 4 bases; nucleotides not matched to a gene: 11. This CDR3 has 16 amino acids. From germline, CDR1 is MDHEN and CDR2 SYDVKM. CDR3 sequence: CATEPGQGVFTGELFF. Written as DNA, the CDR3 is TGTGCCACGGAGCCGGGACAGGGGGTCTTCACCGGGGAGCTGTTTTTT. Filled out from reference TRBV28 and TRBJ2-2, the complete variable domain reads DVKVTQSSRYLVKRTGEKVFLECVQDMDHENMFWYRQDPGLGLRLIYFSYDVKMKEKGDIPEGYSVSREKKERFSLILESASTNQTSMYLCATEPGQGVFTGELFFGEGSRLTVL.

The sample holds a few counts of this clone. CDR3 DNA: TGTGCCTGGAGTGGTACGGGACTAGCAAACGAGCAGTACTTC. Its protein is CAWSGTGLANEQYF. The V gene is TRBV30, the J gene TRBJ2-5, with 9 bases identical to TRBD2. The assigned J gene may be wrong: the sequence end matches TRBJ2-7 better. This CDR3 spans 14 amino acids. CDR1 is GTSNPN, CDR2 SVGIG, per germline (reference sequence).

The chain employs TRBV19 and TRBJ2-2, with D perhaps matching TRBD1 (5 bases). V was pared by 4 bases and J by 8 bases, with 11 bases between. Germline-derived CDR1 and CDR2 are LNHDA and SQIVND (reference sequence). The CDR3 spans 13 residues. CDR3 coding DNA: TGTGCCAGTAGTACCTTTGACAGAGGGGAGCTGTTTTTT. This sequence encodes CASSTFDRGELFF.

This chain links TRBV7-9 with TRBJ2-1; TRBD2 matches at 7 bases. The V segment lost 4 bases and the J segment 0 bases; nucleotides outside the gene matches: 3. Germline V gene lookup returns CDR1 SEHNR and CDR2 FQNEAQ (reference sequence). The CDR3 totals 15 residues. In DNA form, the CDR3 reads TGTGCCAGCAGCTCCGGGACTATCTCCTACAATGAGCAGTTCTTC. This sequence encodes CASSSGTISYNEQFF.